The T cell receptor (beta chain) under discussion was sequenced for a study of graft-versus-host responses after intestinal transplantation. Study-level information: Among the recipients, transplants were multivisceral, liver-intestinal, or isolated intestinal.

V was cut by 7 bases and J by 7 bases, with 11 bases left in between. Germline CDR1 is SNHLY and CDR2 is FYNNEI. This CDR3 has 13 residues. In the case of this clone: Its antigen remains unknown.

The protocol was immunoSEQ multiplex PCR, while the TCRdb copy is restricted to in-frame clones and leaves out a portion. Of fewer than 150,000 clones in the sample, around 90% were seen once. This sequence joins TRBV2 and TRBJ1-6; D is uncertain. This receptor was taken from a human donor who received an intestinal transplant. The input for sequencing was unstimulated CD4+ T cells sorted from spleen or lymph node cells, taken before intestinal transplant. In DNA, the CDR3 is TGTGCCAGCATCGGAAGGGAAAATTCACCCCTCCACTTT. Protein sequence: CASIGRENSPLHF.